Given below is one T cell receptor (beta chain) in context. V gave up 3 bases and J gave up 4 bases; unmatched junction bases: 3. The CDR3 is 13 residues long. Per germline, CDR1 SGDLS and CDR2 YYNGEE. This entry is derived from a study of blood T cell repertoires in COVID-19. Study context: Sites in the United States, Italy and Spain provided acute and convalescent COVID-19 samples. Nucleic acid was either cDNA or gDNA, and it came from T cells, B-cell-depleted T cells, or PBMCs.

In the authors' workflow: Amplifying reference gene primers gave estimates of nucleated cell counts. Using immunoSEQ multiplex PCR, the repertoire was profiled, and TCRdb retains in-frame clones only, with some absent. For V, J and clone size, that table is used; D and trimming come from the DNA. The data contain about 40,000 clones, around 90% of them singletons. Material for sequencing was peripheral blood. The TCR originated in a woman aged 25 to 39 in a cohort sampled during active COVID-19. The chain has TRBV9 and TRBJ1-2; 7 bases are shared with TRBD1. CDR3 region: CASSAGGGYGYTF. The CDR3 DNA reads TGTGCCAGCAGCGCAGGGGGTGGCTATGGCTACACCTTC.